The 19 T cell receptor beta chains listed next were all sequenced from one sample in a study of OX40 agonist ivuxolimab in advanced cancers. Assay: immunoSEQ multiplex PCR; the TCRdb copy retains only in-frame clones and omits some. The data contain some 65,000 clones, about nine tenths of them seen just once; the ten biggest clones take up around 2%. The sample in question was CD4+ or CD8+ T cells sorted from blood, obtained in a trial of the OX40 agonist ivuxolimab. The origin of the receptors is an adult with an advanced solid tumor such as melanoma, head and neck, liver or kidney cancer.

This rearrangement joins TRBV28 to TRBJ1-5; 8 positions match TRBD1. In germline, CDR1 is MDHEN, CDR2 SYDVKM. The CDR3 has 21 amino acids. Trimming removed 3 bases from V and 6 bases from J; junction bases left unmatched: 25. The CDR3 DNA reads TGTGCCAGCAGTTTCAGATATAGTCGGCAGGGGGCCCTAAAAGGAAGTCAGCCCCAGCATTTT. It specifies CASSFRYSRQGALKGSQPQHF. The entire variable domain, with the rest obtained from reference TRBV28 and TRBJ1-5, is as follows: DVKVTQSSRYLVKRTGEKVFLECVQDMDHENMFWYRQDPGLGLRLIYFSYDVKMKEKGDIPEGYSVSREKKERFSLILESASTNQTSMYLCASSFRYSRQGALKGSQPQHFGDGTRLSIL.

The rearrangement links TRBV6-5 to TRBJ2-1; a possible D gene is TRBD2 (5 bases). Germline CDR1 reads MNHEY; CDR2 reads SVGAGI. The V and J ends lost 1 base and 1 base respectively, with 11 bases between them. This CDR3 has 16 residues. The CDR3 DNA sequence: TGTGCCAGCAGTTACTTTAACGGGATTTCCTACAATGAGCAGTTCTTC. This gives the protein CASSYFNGISYNEQFF.

DNA for the CDR3: TGTGCCAGCAGTGAAGCTGGAACCAATCAGCCCCAGCATTTT. The encoded protein is CASSEAGTNQPQHF. V gene TRBV25-1 combines with J gene TRBJ1-5, with D unclear. Trimming took 2 bases from V and 3 from J, leaving 8 bases between them. CDR3 length equals 14 residues. Germline lookup yields CDR1 MGHDK and CDR2 SYGVNS.

This clone appeared a single time. The CDR3 here is CATSRVGRDNEQFF. CDR3 DNA sequence: TGTGCCACCAGCAGAGTTGGGCGGGACAATGAGCAGTTCTTC. The chain recombines TRBV15 with TRBJ2-1; D is possibly TRBD2 (5 bases). CDR1 is LNHNV, CDR2 YYDKDF, per germline (reference sequence). The CDR3 is made up of 14 amino acids. Trimming left V 1 base short and J 5 bases short, with 9 bases between.

The rearrangement uses TRBV7-9 and TRBJ2-2; 7 nucleotides line up with TRBD2. Germline V CDR1 and CDR2: SEHNR, FQNEAQ (reference sequence). The CDR3 is made up of 15 amino acids. V shed 5 bases, J shed 3 bases, and the junction held 6 bases outside the gene matches. The CDR3 DNA sequence: TGTGCCAGCAGCCCAACGGGGGGTTACACCGGGGAGCTGTTTTTT. The encoded protein is CASSPTGGYTGELFF. The full variable domain, completed using reference TRBV7-9 and TRBJ2-2, is DTGVSQNPRHKITKRGQNVTFRCDPISEHNRLYWYRQTLGQGPEFLTYFQNEAQLEKSRLLSDRFSAERPKGSFSTLEIQRTEQGDSAMYLCASSPTGGYTGELFFGEGSRLTVL.

The chain employs TRBV5-1 and TRBJ1-3; no definite D call. Germline V CDR1 and CDR2: SGHRS, YFSETQ. The CDR3 covers 15 residues. V was pared by 5 bases and J by 0 bases, with 12 bases between. CDR3 sequence reads: CASRRELNSGNTIYF. The CDR3 bases are TGCGCCAGCAGAAGGGAACTGAACTCTGGAAACACCATATATTTT.

This chain joins TRBV19 and TRBJ2-1; D call uncertain. Deletions cut 6 bases from V and 9 bases from J, with 9 bases between. Germline V CDR1 and CDR2: LNHDA, SQIVND (reference sequence). This CDR3 is built from 11 residues. The CDR3 region has the DNA TGTGCCAGTAGGGCCTCCGCTGAGCAGTTCTTC. Translation: CASRASAEQFF.

The chain uses TRBV27 and TRBJ2-7, with D perhaps TRBD1 (6 bases). CDR3 size: 17 residues. With 4 bases removed from V and 4 bases from J, the gap between germline ends came to 23 bases. Germline V gene lookup returns CDR1 MNHEY and CDR2 SMNVEV (reference sequence). CDR3 region: CASSSPPGRGDLYEQYF. The CDR3 region has the DNA TGTGCCAGCAGTTCCCCCCCTGGCAGGGGAGATTTATACGAGCAGTACTTC.

The rearrangement joins TRBV7-2 to TRBJ1-2; tentatively, D is TRBD1 (6 bases). Germline CDR1 reads SGHTA; CDR2 reads FQGNSA. Trimming left V 5 bases short and J 4 bases short, with 23 bases between. CDR3 length: 17 amino acids. The CDR3 protein is CASSPHAGQTLPYGYTF. The CDR3 bases are TGTGCCAGCAGCCCGCATGCCGGACAGACTTTACCCTATGGCTACACCTTC.

The chain couples TRBV5-1 to TRBJ2-7; D is tentatively TRBD1 or TRBD2 (6 bases each). The CDR3 sequence is 13 residues long. Trimming took 3 bases from V and 6 from J, leaving 13 bases between them. Germline V gene lookup returns CDR1 SGHRS and CDR2 YFSETQ. The CDR3 spells CASSSGGGTEQYF. For the CDR3, the DNA is TGCGCCAGCAGCTCCGGAGGGGGAACCGAGCAGTACTTC.

The gene calls are TRBV7-8 and TRBJ1-1; tentatively, D is TRBD1 (5 bases). V lost 5 bases, J lost 1 base, and 26 bases lay in between. From germline, CDR1 is SGHVS and CDR2 FQNEAQ. The CDR3 consists of 19 residues. The CDR3 region is CASSRVNSEGLGKNTEAFF. CDR3 coding DNA: TGTGCCAGCAGCCGCGTCAATAGTGAGGGACTTGGGAAGAACACTGAAGCTTTCTTT.

This clone has just a few counts. The rearrangement joins TRBV28 to TRBJ2-7; D is perhaps TRBD1 or TRBD2 (5 bases each). V was clipped by 6 bases and J by 4 bases, with 10 bases between them. The length of the CDR3 is 12 residues. From germline, CDR1 is MDHEN and CDR2 SYDVKM. As DNA, the CDR3 is TGTGCCAGCAGCCGCAGGGAGTACGAGCAGTACTTC. Translation gives CASSRREYEQYF.

This rearrangement joins TRBV6-1 to TRBJ2-7, with D uncertain. This CDR3 region has 13 residues. The germline gives CDR1 MNHNS, CDR2 SASEGT. Trimming stripped 8 bases from V and 3 bases from J, with 14 bases between. For the CDR3, the DNA is TGTGCCAGCCGCTACGTTACCGGCTACGAGCAGTACTTC. It translates to CASRYVTGYEQYF.

This sequence joins TRBV5-1 and TRBJ2-3; D might be TRBD1 (5 bases). This CDR3 spans 13 amino acids. V gave up 4 bases and J gave up 1 base, with 7 bases separating them. The germline V gene encodes CDR1 SGHRS and CDR2 YFSETQ. CDR3: CASSETGTDTQYF. The CDR3 DNA sequence: TGCGCCAGCAGCGAGACAGGCACAGATACGCAGTATTTT.

The chain joins TRBV10-1 to TRBJ2-2; possibly TRBD2 for D (5 bases). The CDR3 is 15 amino acids. In germline, CDR1 is WNHNN, CDR2 SYGVQD (reference sequence). The V and J ends lost 0 bases and 5 bases respectively, with 10 bases between them. CDR3: CASSESAGGTGELFF. CDR3 in DNA: TGCGCCAGCAGTGAGTCGGCGGGCGGTACCGGGGAGCTGTTTTTT.

CDR3 in DNA: TGTGCCAGAAGCTTGGCTAGCGGGAAGAAGGACAATGAGCAGTTCTTC. Its translation is CARSLASGKKDNEQFF. The gene calls are TRBV5-3 and TRBJ2-1; 9 bases match TRBD2. TRBV5-3 is placed among ORFs of uncertain function. The CDR3 extends over 16 amino acids. After removal of 0 bases from V and 5 bases from J, the junction contained 6 bases not matched to a gene.

This clone was observed once. V usage is TRBV7-2 and J usage is TRBJ2-1, with TRBD2 matching 9 bases. V trimming: 0 bases; J trimming: 2 bases; junction bases outside the gene matches: 2. This CDR3 spans 16 amino acids. Germline-derived CDR1 and CDR2 are SGHTA and FQGNSA. CDR3 in amino acids: CASSLAASGAYNEQFF. In DNA, the CDR3 is TGTGCCAGCAGCTTAGCCGCTAGCGGGGCCTACAATGAGCAGTTCTTC.

This clone has just a few counts. The chain uses TRBV4-2 and TRBJ1-2; no firm D call. Germline-derived CDR1 and CDR2 are LGHNA and YNFKEQ. This CDR3 has 12 residues. Trimming stripped 0 bases from V and 4 bases from J, with 3 bases between. CDR3 in amino acids: CASSQEFYGYTF. The CDR3 DNA follows: TGTGCCAGCAGCCAAGAGTTCTATGGCTACACCTTC.

The chain employs TRBV27 and TRBJ1-4; possibly TRBD1 for D (5 bases). The germline CDR1 and CDR2 sequences are MNHEY and SMNVEV (reference sequence). The CDR3 is 15 residues long. Trimming left V 7 bases short and J 4 bases short, with 16 bases between. This chain's CDR3 is CASKGRRFGNEKLFF. CDR3 in DNA: TGTGCCAGCAAGGGGCGTAGGTTCGGTAATGAAAAACTGTTTTTT.